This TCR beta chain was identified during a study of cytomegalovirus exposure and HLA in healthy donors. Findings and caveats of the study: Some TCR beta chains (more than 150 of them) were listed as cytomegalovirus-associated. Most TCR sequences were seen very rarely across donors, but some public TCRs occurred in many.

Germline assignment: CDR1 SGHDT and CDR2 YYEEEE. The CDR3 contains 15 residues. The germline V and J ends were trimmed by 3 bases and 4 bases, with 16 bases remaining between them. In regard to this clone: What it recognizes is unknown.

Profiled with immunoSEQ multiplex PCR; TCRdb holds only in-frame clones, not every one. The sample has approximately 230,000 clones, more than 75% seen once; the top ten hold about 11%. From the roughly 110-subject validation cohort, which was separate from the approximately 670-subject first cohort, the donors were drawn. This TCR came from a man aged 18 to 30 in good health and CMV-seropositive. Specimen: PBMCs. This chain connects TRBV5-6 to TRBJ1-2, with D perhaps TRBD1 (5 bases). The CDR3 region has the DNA TGTGCCAGCAGCTCGCCTCTCAGGGTCGCCTATGGCTACACCTTC. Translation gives CASSSPLRVAYGYTF. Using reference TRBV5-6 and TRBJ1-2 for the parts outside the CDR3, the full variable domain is DAGVTQSPTHLIKTRGQQVTLRCSPKSGHDTVSWYQQALGQGPQFIFQYYEEEERQRGNFPDRFSGHQFPNYSSELNVNALLLGDSALYLCASSSPLRVAYGYTFGSGTRLTVV.